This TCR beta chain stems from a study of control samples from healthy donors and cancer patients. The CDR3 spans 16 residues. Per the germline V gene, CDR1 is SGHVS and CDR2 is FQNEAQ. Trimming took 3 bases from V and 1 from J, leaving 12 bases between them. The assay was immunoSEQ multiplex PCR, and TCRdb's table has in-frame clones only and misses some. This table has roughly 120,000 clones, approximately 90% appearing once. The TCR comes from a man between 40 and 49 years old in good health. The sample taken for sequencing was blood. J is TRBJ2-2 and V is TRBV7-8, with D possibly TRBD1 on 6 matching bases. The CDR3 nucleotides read TGTGCCAGCAGCTTTCGTGTGACAGGGAACACCGGGGAGCTGTTTTTT. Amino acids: CASSFRVTGNTGELFF.